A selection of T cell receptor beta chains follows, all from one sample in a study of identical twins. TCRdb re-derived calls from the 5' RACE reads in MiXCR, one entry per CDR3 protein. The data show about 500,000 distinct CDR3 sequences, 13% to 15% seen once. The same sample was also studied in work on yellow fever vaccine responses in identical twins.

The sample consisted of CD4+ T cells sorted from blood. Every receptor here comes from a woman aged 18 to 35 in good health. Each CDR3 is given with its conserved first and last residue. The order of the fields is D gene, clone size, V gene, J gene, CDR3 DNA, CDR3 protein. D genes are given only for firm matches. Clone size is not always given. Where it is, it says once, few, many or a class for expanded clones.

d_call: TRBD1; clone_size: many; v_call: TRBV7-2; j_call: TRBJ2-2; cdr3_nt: TGTGCCAGCAGCGAGTCCCACAGGGGAACCGGGGAGCTGTTTTTT; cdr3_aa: CASSESHRGTGELFF
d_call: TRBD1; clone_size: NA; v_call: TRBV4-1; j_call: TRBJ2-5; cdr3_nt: TGCGCCAGCAGCACTGGGGACAGAGAAGAGACCCAGTACTTC; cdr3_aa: CASSTGDREETQYF
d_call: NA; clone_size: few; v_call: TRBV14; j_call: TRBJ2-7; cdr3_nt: TGTGCCAGCAGCCAAGGGGTCAGCCTACGGCGGTACTTC; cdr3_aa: CASSQGVSLRRYF
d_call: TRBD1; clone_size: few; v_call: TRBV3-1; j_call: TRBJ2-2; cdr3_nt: TGTGCCAGCAGCCACACAGGGGTAATCTCCGGGGAGCTGTTTTTT; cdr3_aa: CASSHTGVISGELFF
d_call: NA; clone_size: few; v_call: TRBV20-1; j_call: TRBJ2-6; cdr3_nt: TGCAGTGCTTCGAACAGGGTTGGGGCCAACGTCCTGACTTTC; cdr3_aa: CSASNRVGANVLTF
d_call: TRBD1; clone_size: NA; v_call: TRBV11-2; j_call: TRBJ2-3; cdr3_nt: TGTGCCAGCAGCGCCGGGACAGGGGCCTTTCCTAGCACAGATACGCAGTATTTT; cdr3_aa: CASSAGTGAFPSTDTQYF
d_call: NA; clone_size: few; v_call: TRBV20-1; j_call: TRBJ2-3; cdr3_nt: TGCAGTGCTAGAGAGGGGCGGGATTCGTTGTCAGATACGCAGTATTTT; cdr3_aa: CSAREGRDSLSDTQYF
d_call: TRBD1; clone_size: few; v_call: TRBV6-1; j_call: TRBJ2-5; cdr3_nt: TGTGCCAGCAGAGGGACAGGGGGACAAGAGACCCAGTACTTC; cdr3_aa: CASRGTGGQETQYF
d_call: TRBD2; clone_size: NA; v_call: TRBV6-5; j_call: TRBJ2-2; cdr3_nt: TGTGCCAGCAGTTCCCAGGGGACTAGCGGGAGGAGGGCCGGGGAGCTGTTTTTT; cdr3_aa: CASSSQGTSGRRAGELFF
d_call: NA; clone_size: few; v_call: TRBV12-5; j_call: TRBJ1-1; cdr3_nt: TGTGCTAGTGGCATCGGCCAGAACACTGAAGCTTTCTTT; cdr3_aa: CASGIGQNTEAFF
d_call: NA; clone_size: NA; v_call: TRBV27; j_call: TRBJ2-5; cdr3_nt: TGTGCCAGCAGTTTAGTGGGAGGCGGGGCGCAAGAGACCCAGTACTTC; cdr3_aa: CASSLVGGGAQETQYF
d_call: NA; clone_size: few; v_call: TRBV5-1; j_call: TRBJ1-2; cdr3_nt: TGCGCCAGCAGCTTAAGCAGGAGCATGGGCTATGGCTACACCTTC; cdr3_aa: CASSLSRSMGYGYTF
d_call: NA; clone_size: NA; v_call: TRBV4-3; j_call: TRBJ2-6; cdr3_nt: TGCGCCAGCAGCCAAGAGGCGGTCGGGGCCAACGTCCTGACTTTC; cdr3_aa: CASSQEAVGANVLTF
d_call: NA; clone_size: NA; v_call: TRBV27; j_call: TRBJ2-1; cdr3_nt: TGTGCCAGCAGTCGTCTGAGCGGAGAATCCTACAATGAGCAGTTCTTC; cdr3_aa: CASSRLSGESYNEQFF
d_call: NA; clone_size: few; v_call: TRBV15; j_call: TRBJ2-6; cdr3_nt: TGTGCCACCAGCAGAGATCCTCTACGCTGGGGTTCCTCTGGGGCCAACGTCCTGACTTTC; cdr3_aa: CATSRDPLRWGSSGANVLTF
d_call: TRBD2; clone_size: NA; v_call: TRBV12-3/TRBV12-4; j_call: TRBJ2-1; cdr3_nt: TGTGCCAGCAGTTTAAGTCTAGCGGGGGGTCTAGAGCAGTTCTTC; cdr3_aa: CASSLSLAGGLEQFF
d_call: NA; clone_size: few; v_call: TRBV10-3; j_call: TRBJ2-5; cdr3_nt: TGTGCCATCAGTGCCCGGGGAGGACAAGAGACCCAGTACTTC; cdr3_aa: CAISARGGQETQYF
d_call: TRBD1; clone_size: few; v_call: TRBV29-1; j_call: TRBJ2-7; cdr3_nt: TGCAGCGTTGGGGGGGGACAGGGGGGCGTGGACGAGCAGTACTTC; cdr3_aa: CSVGGGQGGVDEQYF
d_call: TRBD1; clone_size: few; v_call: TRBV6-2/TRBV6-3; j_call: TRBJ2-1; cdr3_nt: TGTGCCAGCAGTGTACCGGGACAGGGGAAGAATGAGCAGTTCTTC; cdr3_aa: CASSVPGQGKNEQFF
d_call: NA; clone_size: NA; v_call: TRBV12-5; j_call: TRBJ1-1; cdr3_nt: TGTGCTAGTGGATCAGAGCCGAACACTGAAGCTTTCTTT; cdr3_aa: CASGSEPNTEAFF
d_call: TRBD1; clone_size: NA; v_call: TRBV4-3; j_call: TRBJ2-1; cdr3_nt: TGCGCCAGCAGCCCAAGTGGGACAGGATACTACAATGAGCAGTTCTTC; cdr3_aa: CASSPSGTGYYNEQFF
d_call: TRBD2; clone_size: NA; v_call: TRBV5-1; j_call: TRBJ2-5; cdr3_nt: TGCGCCAGCAGCTTGGTAGCGGGGGGTCCGCAAGAGACCCAGTACTTC; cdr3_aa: CASSLVAGGPQETQYF
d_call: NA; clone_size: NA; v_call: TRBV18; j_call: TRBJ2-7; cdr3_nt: TGTGCCAGCTCACCACGTGGGGTTGAGGACGAGCAGTACTTC; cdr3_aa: CASSPRGVEDEQYF
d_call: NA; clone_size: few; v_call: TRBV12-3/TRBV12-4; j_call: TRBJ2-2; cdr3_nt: TGTGCCAGCAGTCCGAGGGACTTTAACACCGGGGAGCTGTTTTTT; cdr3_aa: CASSPRDFNTGELFF
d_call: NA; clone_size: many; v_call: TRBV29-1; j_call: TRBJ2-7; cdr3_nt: TGCAGCGTTGAAACAGGCGGCGGTTCAGGCGAGCAGTACTTC; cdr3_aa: CSVETGGGSGEQYF
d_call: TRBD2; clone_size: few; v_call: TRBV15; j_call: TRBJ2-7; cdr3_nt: TGTGCCACCAGCAGAGTTTCCGGTAGCGGGGAGGGCTACGAGCAGTACTTC; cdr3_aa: CATSRVSGSGEGYEQYF
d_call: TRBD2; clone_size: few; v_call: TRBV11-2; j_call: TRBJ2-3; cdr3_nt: TGTGCCAGCACCCCCAGCGGGGGGAGCACAGATACGCAGTATTTT; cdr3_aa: CASTPSGGSTDTQYF
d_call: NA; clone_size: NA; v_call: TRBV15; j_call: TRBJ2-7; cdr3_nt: TGTGCCACCAGCAGACTTGGTACGTCCTACGAGCAGTACTTC; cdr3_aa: CATSRLGTSYEQYF
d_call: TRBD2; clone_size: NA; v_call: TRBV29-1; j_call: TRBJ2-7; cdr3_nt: TGCAGCGCCGGCGGTGCGGGGGGCTCCTACGAGCAGTACTTC; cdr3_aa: CSAGGAGGSYEQYF
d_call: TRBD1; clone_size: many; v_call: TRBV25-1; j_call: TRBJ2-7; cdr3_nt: TGTGCCAGCAGTTCCAATCCTGGGGACAGTGCCTCCTACGAGCAGTACTTC; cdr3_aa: CASSSNPGDSASYEQYF
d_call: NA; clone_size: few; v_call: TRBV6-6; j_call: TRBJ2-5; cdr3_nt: TGTGCCAGCAGTTCGGAGGGTTGGGAGACCCAGTACTTC; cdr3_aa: CASSSEGWETQYF
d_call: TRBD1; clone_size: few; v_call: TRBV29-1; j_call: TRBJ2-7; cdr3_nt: TGCAGCGTCGCGGACAGGGGTTACGAGCAGTACTTC; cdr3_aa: CSVADRGYEQYF
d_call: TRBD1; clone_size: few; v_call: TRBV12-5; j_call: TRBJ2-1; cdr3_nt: TGTGCTAGTGGTTTGGTAAGGGGACCGGGACAGGGAGTCAATGAGCAGTTCTTC; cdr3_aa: CASGLVRGPGQGVNEQFF
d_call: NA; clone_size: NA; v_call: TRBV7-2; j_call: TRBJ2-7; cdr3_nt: TGTGCCAGCAGCTTAGCGCCGACCCGGGACTGCGAGCAGTACTTC; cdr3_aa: CASSLAPTRDCEQYF
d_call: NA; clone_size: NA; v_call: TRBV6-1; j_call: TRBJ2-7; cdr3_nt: TGTGCCAGCAGTCCCATTGGACAGATTTCCTACGAGCAGTACTTC; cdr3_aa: CASSPIGQISYEQYF
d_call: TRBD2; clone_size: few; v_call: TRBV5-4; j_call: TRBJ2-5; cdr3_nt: TGTGCCAGCAGCTCTCGTTTCGGGGGAGGGGAAGAGACCCAGTACTTC; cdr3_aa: CASSSRFGGGEETQYF
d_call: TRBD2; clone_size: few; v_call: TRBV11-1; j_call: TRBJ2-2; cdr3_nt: TGTGCCAGCAGCTTATTCCCACGTACTAGCGCGGGTGGCACCGGGGAGCTGTTTTTT; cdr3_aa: CASSLFPRTSAGGTGELFF
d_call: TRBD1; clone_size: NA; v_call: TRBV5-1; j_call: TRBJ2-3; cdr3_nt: TGCGCCAGCAGCTTTTTACCGACAGGGGGTCGATCAGATACGCAGTATTTT; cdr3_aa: CASSFLPTGGRSDTQYF
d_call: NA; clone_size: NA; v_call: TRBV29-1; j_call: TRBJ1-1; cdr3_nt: TGCAGCGTTGCGCTGGGGGTGGGCACTGAAGCTTTCTTT; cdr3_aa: CSVALGVGTEAFF
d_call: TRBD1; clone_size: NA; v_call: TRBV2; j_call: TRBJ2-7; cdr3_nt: TGTGCCAGCAGTGCGAGACAGGGCCTAGGGGAGCAGTACTTC; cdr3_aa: CASSARQGLGEQYF
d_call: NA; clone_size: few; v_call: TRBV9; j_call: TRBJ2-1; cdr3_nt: TGTGCCAGCAGCGCCAGTGGGTCGGGGTACAATGAGCAGTTCTTC; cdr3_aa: CASSASGSGYNEQFF
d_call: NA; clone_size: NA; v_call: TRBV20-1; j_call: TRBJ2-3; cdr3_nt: TGCAGTGCTAGGACAGCTAGCACAGATACGCAGTATTTT; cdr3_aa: CSARTASTDTQYF
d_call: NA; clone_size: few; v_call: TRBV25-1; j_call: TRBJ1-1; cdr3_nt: TGTGCCAGCAGTGAATATAGCCCCGGGAACACTGAAGCTTTCTTT; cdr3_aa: CASSEYSPGNTEAFF
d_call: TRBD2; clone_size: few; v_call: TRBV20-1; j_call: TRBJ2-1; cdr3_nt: TGCAGTGCTAGAGACTCCCGAAGTAGCGGGAGTAGTTACAATGAGCAGTTCTTC; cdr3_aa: CSARDSRSSGSSYNEQFF
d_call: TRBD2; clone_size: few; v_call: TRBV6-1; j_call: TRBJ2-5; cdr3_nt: TGTGCCAGCAGTGGGACTAGGCGAGAGACCCAGTACTTC; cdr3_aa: CASSGTRRETQYF
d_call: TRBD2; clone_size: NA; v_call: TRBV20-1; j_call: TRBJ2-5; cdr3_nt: TGCAGTGCTAGAGATTACCGGGGAGGGGAGACCCAGTACTTC; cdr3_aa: CSARDYRGGETQYF
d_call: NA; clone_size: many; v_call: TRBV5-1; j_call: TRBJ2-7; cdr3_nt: TGCGCCAGCAGCTTGGAACACCGGACCGAGCAGTACTTC; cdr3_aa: CASSLEHRTEQYF
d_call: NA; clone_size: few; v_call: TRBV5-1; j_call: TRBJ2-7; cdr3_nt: TGCGCCAGCAGCTTCCAAGGAAGTGAGCAGTACTTC; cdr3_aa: CASSFQGSEQYF
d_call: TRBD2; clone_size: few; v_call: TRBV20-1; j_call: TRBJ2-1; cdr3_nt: TGCAGTGCTAAAGGGACTAGCGGGTACTATGAGCAGTTCTTC; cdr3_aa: CSAKGTSGYYEQFF
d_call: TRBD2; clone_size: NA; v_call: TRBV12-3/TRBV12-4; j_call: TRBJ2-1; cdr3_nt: TGTGCCAGCAGTCAAACTAGCGGGAGGGCCGGTGAGCAGTTCTTC; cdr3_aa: CASSQTSGRAGEQFF
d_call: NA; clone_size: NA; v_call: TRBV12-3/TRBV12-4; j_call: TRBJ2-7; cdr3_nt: TGTGCCAGCAGTCCAACCCGGGGAGCCTACTACGAGCAGTACTTC; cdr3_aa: CASSPTRGAYYEQYF
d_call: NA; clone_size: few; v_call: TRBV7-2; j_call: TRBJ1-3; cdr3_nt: TGTGCCAGCAGCCCACCGGCAGCTAGAAACACCATATATTTT; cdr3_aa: CASSPPAARNTIYF
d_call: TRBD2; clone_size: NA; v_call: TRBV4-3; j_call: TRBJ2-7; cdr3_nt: TGCGCCAGCAGCCAAGGATACAGCGGGAGCGACGAGCAGTACTTC; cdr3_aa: CASSQGYSGSDEQYF
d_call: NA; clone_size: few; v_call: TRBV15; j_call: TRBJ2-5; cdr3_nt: TGTGCCACCAGCAGACAAAATAGGGCGGGAAGAGGCCAAGAGACCCAGTACTTC; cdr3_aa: CATSRQNRAGRGQETQYF
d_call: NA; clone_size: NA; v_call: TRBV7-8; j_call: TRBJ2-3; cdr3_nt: TGTGCCAGCAGCCAGGCGCCCCAGACTAGTCTAAGCACAGATACGCAGTATTTT; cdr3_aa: CASSQAPQTSLSTDTQYF
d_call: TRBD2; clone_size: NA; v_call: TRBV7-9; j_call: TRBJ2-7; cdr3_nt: TGTGCCAGCAGCATCTCCGGGACTAGCGACTACGAGCAGTACTTC; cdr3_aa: CASSISGTSDYEQYF
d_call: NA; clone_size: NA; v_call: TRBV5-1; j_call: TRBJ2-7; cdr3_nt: TGCGCCAGCAGCTCCTACGAAGACCGCGGCGAGCAGTACTTC; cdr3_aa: CASSSYEDRGEQYF
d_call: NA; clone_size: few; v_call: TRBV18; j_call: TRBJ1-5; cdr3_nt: TGTGCCAGCTCACCACCCTGGAGGGTGGGTGCAAATCAGCCCCAGCATTTT; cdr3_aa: CASSPPWRVGANQPQHF
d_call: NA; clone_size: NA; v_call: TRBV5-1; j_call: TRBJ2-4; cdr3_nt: TGCGCCAGCAGCCCCCAGGTAGCCAAAAACATTCAGTACTTC; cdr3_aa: CASSPQVAKNIQYF